The T cell receptor beta chain described here comes from a study of T cell responses to AZD1222 COVID-19 vaccine. Overall study results and limits: Spike was spanned by vaccine-associated CD4 TCRs, with dominance at 160-218 and 743-854. Reportedly, nearly half of unique spike TCRs recognized epitopes outside B.1.351/B.1.1.7 mutations. Clonal diversity may have been underestimated in mostly white British donors. Without day 14 samples, only post-peak T cell repertoires were studied.

J was trimmed by 0 bases and V by 1 base; bases with no gene match: 9. This CDR3 is 19 amino acids long. Germline CDR1 MGHRA, CDR2 YSYEKL. Only one count was recorded for this clone. Its target is unknown. Some clones are missing from TCRdb's copy, which holds only in-frame ones; the method was immunoSEQ multiplex PCR. The sample gives fewer than 150,000 clones, 80% to 90% of which show up once; approximately 7.5% is in the top ten. This sequence was found in an adult in good health. This specimen was peripheral blood, taken on day 0 of AZD1222 vaccination. The rearrangement links TRBV4-1 to TRBJ1-6; 7 bases line up with TRBD1. The CDR3 here is CASSQALQGISSYNSPLHF. The CDR3 nucleotides read TGCGCCAGCAGCCAAGCCCTACAGGGGATTTCCTCCTATAATTCACCCCTCCACTTT.